Presented here are 19 T cell receptor beta chains from one specimen sequenced in a study of control samples from healthy donors and cancer patients. The data were produced by immunoSEQ multiplex PCR, yet TCRdb's version contains in-frame clones alone and is incomplete. The sample yields roughly 140,000 clones, 93% seen once. Sequenced input: blood. The receptors were sampled from a man aged 45 to 65 in good health.

V gene TRBV5-1 combines with J gene TRBJ2-7; 9 nucleotides match TRBD2. This CDR3 is built from 15 residues. V trimming: 0 bases; J trimming: 5 bases; junction bases outside the gene matches: 6. The germline gives CDR1 SGHRS, CDR2 YFSETQ. This chain's CDR3 is CASSLAVAGGDEQYF. CDR3 DNA sequence: TGCGCCAGCAGCTTGGCCGTGGCGGGAGGGGACGAGCAGTACTTC.

The chain links TRBV18 to TRBJ2-6; 7 bases line up with TRBD1. The J segment lost 4 bases and the V segment lost 0 bases, leaving 6 bases of the junction unmatched. CDR1 is KGHSH and CDR2 is LQKENI in the germline V gene. CDR3 length: 17 residues. CDR3 DNA sequence: TGTGCCAGCTCACCACCGAACAGGGGAGCAGGGGCCAACGTCCTGACTTTC. Translating it yields CASSPPNRGAGANVLTF.

This clone was seen a single time. The J gene is TRBJ2-7, the V gene TRBV5-1; no clear D. Germline V gene lookup returns CDR1 SGHRS and CDR2 YFSETQ. V was cut by 1 base and J by 4 bases, with 15 bases left in between. The CDR3 has 15 residues. The CDR3 coding sequence is TGCGCCAGCAGCTTGTCGGGCGAGATCAGGTACGAGCAGTACTTC. Translating it yields CASSLSGEIRYEQYF.

This chain connects TRBV28 to TRBJ1-2; TRBD1 matches at 9 bases. This CDR3 is built from 14 residues. Per the germline V gene, CDR1 is MDHEN and CDR2 is SYDVKM. V trimming: 5 bases; J trimming: 7 bases; junction bases outside the gene matches: 8. DNA of the CDR3: TGTGCCAGCAGTCTCCCCACAGGGGGCGGTGGCTACACCTTC. Translating gives CASSLPTGGGGYTF.

The genes are TRBV6-5 and TRBJ2-7; 11 bases are shared with TRBD1. Trimming cost V 5 bases and J 7 bases; bases outside gene matches: 7. There are 14 residues in the CDR3. CDR1 is MNHEY and CDR2 is SVGAGI in the germline V gene. CDR3 nucleotide sequence: TGTGCCAGCAGTAGGGACAGGGGGGATAGAGAGCAGTACTTC. It is translated as CASSRDRGDREQYF.

The rearrangement joins TRBV30 to TRBJ2-7, with TRBD2 matching 7 bases. CDR1 and CDR2 from the germline V gene are GTSNPN and SVGIG (reference sequence). The CDR3 contains 13 residues. J was trimmed by 3 bases and V by 6 bases; bases with no gene match: 8. CDR3 coding DNA: TGTGCCTGCAAACAGCGGGATTACTACGAGCAGTACTTC. Protein: CACKQRDYYEQYF. The full variable domain, in which reference TRBV30 and TRBJ2-7 provide the parts outside the CDR3, is SQTIHQWPATLVQPVGSPLSLECTVEGTSNPNLYWYRQAAGRGLQLLFYSVGIGQISSEVPQNLSASRPQDRQFILSSKKLLLSDSGFYLCACKQRDYYEQYFGPGTRLTVT.

This chain uses TRBV24-1 with TRBJ2-1, with TRBD2 identical over 9 bases. Per germline, CDR1 KGHDR and CDR2 SFDVKD. The CDR3 spans 15 residues. J was trimmed by 6 bases and V by 4 bases; bases with no gene match: 6. The CDR3 spells CATSETSGHLNEQFF. The DNA for the CDR3 is TGTGCCACCAGTGAAACTAGCGGGCACCTCAATGAGCAGTTCTTC.

The chain has TRBV7-9 and TRBJ2-1, with 8 bases lining up with TRBD1. J was trimmed by 3 bases and V by 1 base; bases with no gene match: 2. The germline V gene has CDR1 SEHNR and CDR2 FQNEAQ (reference sequence). The CDR3 has 15 residues. This CDR3 reads CASSLDRGVYNEQFF. The CDR3 DNA reads as TGTGCCAGCAGCTTAGACAGGGGGGTCTACAATGAGCAGTTCTTC.

This sequence joins TRBV15 and TRBJ2-7, with D unresolved. Germline CDR1 and CDR2: LNHNV and YYDKDF (reference sequence). The CDR3 runs to 14 residues. V was pared by 0 bases and J by 3 bases, with 9 bases between. CDR3 region: CATSRDAVVYEQYF. DNA for the CDR3: TGTGCCACCAGCAGAGATGCAGTTGTCTACGAGCAGTACTTC.

The rearrangement joins TRBV9 to TRBJ1-2; D may be TRBD1 (5 bases). Per the germline V gene, CDR1 is SGDLS and CDR2 is YYNGEE. V dropped 4 bases and J dropped 3 bases, with 10 bases sitting between them. This CDR3 comprises 13 residues. The CDR3 DNA sequence: TGTGCCAGCAGCCGTTGGGGGGACTATGGCTACACCTTC. Translating it yields CASSRWGDYGYTF.

This clone appeared a single time. The chain is built from TRBV11-2 and TRBJ2-7; 8 positions agree with TRBD1. The CDR3 spans 15 residues. V was clipped by 5 bases and J by 5 bases; unmatched bases: 11. Looked up from germline, CDR1 is SGHAT and CDR2 is FQNNGV. This CDR3 reads CASSKPRGRIHEQYF. DNA of the CDR3: TGTGCCAGCAGCAAACCCAGGGGGCGCATTCACGAGCAGTACTTC.

J is TRBJ2-7 and V is TRBV7-8; 8 bases align to TRBD1. The CDR3 is made up of 17 amino acids. Germline values: CDR1 SGHVS, CDR2 FQNEAQ. V lost 0 bases and J lost 3; bases outside the gene matches: 10. This CDR3 is CASSLALSGGINYEQYF. In nucleotides, the CDR3 is TGTGCCAGCAGCTTAGCCCTTTCAGGGGGCATCAACTACGAGCAGTACTTC.

This clone was seen once. The J gene is TRBJ2-7, the V gene TRBV2; TRBD2 is a possible D gene (5 bases). V was pared by 4 bases and J by 6 bases, with 13 bases between. From germline, CDR1 is SNHLY and CDR2 FYNNEI. The CDR3 extends over 13 amino acids. The CDR3 coding sequence is TGTGCCAGCAGTGTGGACGTCCGGGGCGAGCAGTACTTC. It encodes CASSVDVRGEQYF.

The chain combines TRBV9 with TRBJ2-1; D possibly corresponds to TRBD2 (6 bases). There are 14 residues in the CDR3. Germline CDR1 reads SGDLS; CDR2 reads YYNGEE. The V and J ends lost 3 bases and 3 bases respectively, with 10 bases between them. CDR3 region: CASSEGLYYNEQFF. The CDR3, as DNA: TGTGCCAGCAGCGAGGGACTTTACTACAATGAGCAGTTCTTC. Drawing the rest from reference TRBV9 and TRBJ2-1, the complete variable domain is DSGVTQTPKHLITATGQRVTLRCSPRSGDLSVYWYQQSLDQGLQFLIQYYNGEERAKGNILERFSAQQFPDLHSELNLSSLELGDSALYFCASSEGLYYNEQFFGPGTRLTVL.

The chain links TRBV7-9 to TRBJ2-7, with D unresolved. Germline CDR1 is SEHNR and CDR2 is FQNEAQ (reference sequence). The CDR3 extends over 14 amino acids. Trimming left V 1 base short and J 2 bases short, with 9 bases between. Here the CDR3 reads CASSLGGTTYEQYF. As DNA, the CDR3 is TGTGCCAGCAGCTTAGGGGGAACAACCTACGAGCAGTACTTC.

Here the CDR3 reads CAISGSGSSGNTIYF. The CDR3 DNA is TGTGCCATCAGTGGGTCAGGTAGCTCTGGAAACACCATATATTTT. The chain recombines TRBV10-3 with TRBJ1-3; no firm D call. The CDR3 consists of 15 residues. The ends were cut back, 4 bases at V and 0 bases at J, with 10 bases in the middle. Per germline, CDR1 ENHRY and CDR2 SYGVKD.

This clone was found once. This rearrangement joins TRBV7-3 to TRBJ2-7; the match to TRBD1 covers 10 bases. The germline V gene encodes CDR1 SGHTA and CDR2 FQGTGA. The CDR3 has 15 amino acids. The ends lost 6 bases at V and 3 bases at J; junction bases unmatched: 8. The DNA of the CDR3 is TGTGCCAGCAGGGCCGCCGGGACAGGGGTCTACGAGCAGTACTTC. It yields the protein CASRAAGTGVYEQYF.

This clone occurred once. The chain employs TRBV28 and TRBJ1-2, with a possible D match to TRBD1 (5 bases). Germline CDR1 MDHEN, CDR2 SYDVKM. V shed 6 bases and J shed 1 base, with 12 bases lying between them. The length of the CDR3 is 14 residues. The CDR3 here is CASRLRQINYGYTF. As DNA, the CDR3 is TGTGCCAGCAGGCTCCGACAGATTAACTATGGCTACACCTTC.

V is TRBV28 and J is TRBJ1-2; TRBD1 might be the D (6 bases). Deletions cut 7 bases from V and 7 bases from J, with 10 bases between. The CDR3 has 11 residues. Germline lookup yields CDR1 MDHEN and CDR2 SYDVKM. The CDR3 loop reads CASTAGVGYTF. CDR3 nucleotide sequence: TGTGCCAGCACGGCAGGGGTTGGCTACACCTTC.